The rows below give T cell receptor beta chains drawn from one sample of a study of Ad26.COV2.S vaccination and SARS-CoV-2 variants. This table comes from immunoSEQ multiplex PCR, and its TCRdb copy is limited to in-frame clones, with some not included. The sample has roughly 320,000 clones; about 86% are singletons. Source: peripheral blood, taken in a trial of Ad26.COV2.S vaccine versus placebo. Receptors originate from a person between 18 and 59 years old who received the Ad26.COV2.S COVID-19 vaccine or a placebo. Each CDR3 is given with its conserved first and last residue.

v_gene,j_gene,CDR3aa
TRBV21-1,TRBJ1-1,CASSKGQGGLNTEAFF
TRBV7-2,TRBJ2-3,CASSLAAGGTDTQYF
TRBV5-1,TRBJ2-1,CASSLPSGVIDEQFF
TRBV4-3,TRBJ2-2,CASSRLAQGELFF
TRBV7-2,TRBJ2-1,CASSLGGTGSYNEQFF
TRBV19,TRBJ1-2,CASSIVGHNGYTF
TRBV5-1,TRBJ1-4,CASSIRAGTTNEKLFF
TRBV5-1,TRBJ2-1,CASSLGGPRRDNEQFF
TRBV5-4,TRBJ1-1,CASSPSRVMNTEAFF
TRBV18,TRBJ1-1,CASSPEYLNTEAFF
TRBV24-1,TRBJ1-2,CATSDLFLQGYGYTF
TRBV7-8,TRBJ1-1,CASSLSMNTEAFF
TRBV7-2,TRBJ2-5,CASRDVGQTLGETQYF
TRBV7-6,TRBJ2-3,CASSSKGTSRLTDTQYF
TRBV7-2,TRBJ1-3,CASSLVGTGSGNTIYF
TRBV6-6,TRBJ2-2,CASSYVSSGGELFF
TRBV25-1,TRBJ1-2,CASSVTGTNYGYTF
TRBV7-2,TRBJ2-1,CASSSRAIYNEQFF
TRBV3-1/TRBV3-2,TRBJ1-1,CASSQDGAGTRLNTEAFF
TRBV10-3,TRBJ1-6,CAISESEGSPLHF
TRBV11-2,TRBJ2-1,CASSLEGSSYNEQFF
TRBV19,TRBJ2-1,CASHPPAGQGATIYNEQFF
TRBV7-2,TRBJ2-1,CASSPQGITYNEQFF
TRBV7-7,TRBJ2-6,CASSQPSTVSGANVLTF
TRBV12-3/TRBV12-4,TRBJ1-6,CASSNRPSPLHF
TRBV5-1,TRBJ2-7,CASSLSGRTYEQYF
TRBV19,TRBJ2-2,CASSPLPTDSGGELFF
TRBV5-1,TRBJ1-2,CASSLGQAVPYGYTF
TRBV7-9,TRBJ1-1,CASSLVWGRGAFF
TRBV5-6,TRBJ1-5,CASSLGTGVNQPQHF
TRBV5-6,TRBJ2-7,CASSLYTQGGYEQYF
TRBV2,TRBJ2-6,CASRRNSGANVLTF
TRBV5-1,TRBJ1-1,CASSSILTGNTEAFF
TRBV7-2,TRBJ2-7,CASSLQYTYEQYF
TRBV10-3,TRBJ2-1,CAISEGLAGAQEQFF
TRBV14,TRBJ1-3,CASSQVYVSVGARTGNTIYF
TRBV18,TRBJ1-1,CASSLWGQGTNTEAFF
TRBV7-8,TRBJ1-2,CASSLTDRGPYGYTF
TRBV30,TRBJ1-2,CAWSVRGTGGSYGYTF
TRBV15,TRBJ2-7,CATSRAGTSGEQYF
TRBV19,TRBJ1-1,CASSKTGMNTEAFF
TRBV5-4,TRBJ1-2,CASSSGGQGGNYGYTF
TRBV4-2,TRBJ2-7,CASSQERGEIYEQYF
TRBV19,TRBJ2-7,CASSIATDSSYEQYF
TRBV19,TRBJ1-2,CASKTDSHYGYTF
TRBV6-5,TRBJ2-1,CASRLGGYNEQFF